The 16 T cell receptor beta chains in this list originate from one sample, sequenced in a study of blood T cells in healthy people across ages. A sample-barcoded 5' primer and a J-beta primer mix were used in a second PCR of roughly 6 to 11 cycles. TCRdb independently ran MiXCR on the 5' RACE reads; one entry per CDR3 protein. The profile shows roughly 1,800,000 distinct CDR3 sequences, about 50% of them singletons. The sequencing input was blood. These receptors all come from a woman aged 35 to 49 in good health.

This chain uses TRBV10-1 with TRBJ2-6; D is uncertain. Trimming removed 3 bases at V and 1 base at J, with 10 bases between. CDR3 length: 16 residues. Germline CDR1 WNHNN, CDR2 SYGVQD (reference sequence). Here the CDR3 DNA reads TGCGCCAGCAGTGACCCCAGTAGATCTGGGGCCAACGTCCTGACTTTC. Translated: CASSDPSRSGANVLTF.

The CDR3 protein is CASSYTGLFYGYTF. The CDR3 nucleotides are TGTGCCAGCAGTTACACAGGGTTGTTCTATGGCTACACCTTC. The chain links TRBV6-6 to TRBJ1-2, with a weak D call TRBD1 (6 bases). CDR3 length: 14 residues. The germline V and J ends were trimmed by 2 bases and 4 bases, with 11 bases remaining between them. Germline values: CDR1 MNHNY, CDR2 SVGAGI (reference sequence).

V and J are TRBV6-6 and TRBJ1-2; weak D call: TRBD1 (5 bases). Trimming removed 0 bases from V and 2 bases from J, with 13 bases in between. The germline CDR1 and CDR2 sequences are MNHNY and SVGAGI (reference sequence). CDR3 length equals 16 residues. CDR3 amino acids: CASSYSIRVGNYGYTF. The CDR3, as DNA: TGTGCCAGCAGTTACTCGATCAGGGTTGGGAACTATGGCTACACCTTC.

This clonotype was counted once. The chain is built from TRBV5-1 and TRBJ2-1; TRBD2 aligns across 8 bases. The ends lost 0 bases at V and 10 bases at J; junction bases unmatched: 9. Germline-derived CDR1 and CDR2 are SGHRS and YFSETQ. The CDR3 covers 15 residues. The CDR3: CASSLDRLAGTEQFF. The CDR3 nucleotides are TGCGCCAGCAGCTTGGATCGTCTAGCGGGTACCGAGCAGTTCTTC.

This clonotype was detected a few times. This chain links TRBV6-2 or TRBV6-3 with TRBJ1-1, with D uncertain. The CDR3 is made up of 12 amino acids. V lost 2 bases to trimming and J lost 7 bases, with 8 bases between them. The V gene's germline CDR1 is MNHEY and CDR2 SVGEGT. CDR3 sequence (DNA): TGTGCCAGCAGTTACGGTTTGGGTGAAGCTTTCTTT. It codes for CASSYGLGEAFF.

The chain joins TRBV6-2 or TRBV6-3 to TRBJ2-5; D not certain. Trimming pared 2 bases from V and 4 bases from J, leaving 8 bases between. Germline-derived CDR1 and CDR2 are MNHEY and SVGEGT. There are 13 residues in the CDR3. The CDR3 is CASSYLGAETQYF. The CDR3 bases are TGTGCCAGCAGTTACCTTGGTGCAGAGACCCAGTACTTC.

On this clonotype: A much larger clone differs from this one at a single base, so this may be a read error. Here the CDR3 reads CSAPDWSTRNEQYF. The DNA for the CDR3 is TGCAGCGCGCCGGACTGGTCAACTAGGAATGAGCAGTACTTC. The rearrangement uses TRBV29-1 and TRBJ2-7, with a tentative D call TRBD2 (5 bases). Germline V gene lookup returns CDR1 SQVTM and CDR2 ANQGSEA. V gave up 7 bases and J gave up 7 bases, with 23 bases separating them. The CDR3 contains 14 residues.

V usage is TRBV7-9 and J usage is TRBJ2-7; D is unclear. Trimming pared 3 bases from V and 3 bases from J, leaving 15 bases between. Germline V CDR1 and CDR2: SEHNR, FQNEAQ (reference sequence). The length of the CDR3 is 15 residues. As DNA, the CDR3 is TGTGCCAGCAGCTTGGTAACTCCCCGTGGCTACGAGCAGTACTTC. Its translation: CASSLVTPRGYEQYF.

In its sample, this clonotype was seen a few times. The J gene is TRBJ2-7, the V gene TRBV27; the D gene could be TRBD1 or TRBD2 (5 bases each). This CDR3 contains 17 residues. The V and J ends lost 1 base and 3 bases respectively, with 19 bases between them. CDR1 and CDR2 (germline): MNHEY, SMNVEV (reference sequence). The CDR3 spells CASSLYPRGRTNYEQYF. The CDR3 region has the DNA TGTGCCAGCAGTTTATATCCCCGGGGCAGAACCAACTACGAGCAGTACTTC.

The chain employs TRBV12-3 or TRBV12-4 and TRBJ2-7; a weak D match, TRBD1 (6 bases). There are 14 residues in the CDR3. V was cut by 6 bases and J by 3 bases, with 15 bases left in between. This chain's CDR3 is CASSPSGHVYEQYF. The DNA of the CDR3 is TGTGCCAGCAGCCCCTCGGGACACGTCTACGAGCAGTACTTC.

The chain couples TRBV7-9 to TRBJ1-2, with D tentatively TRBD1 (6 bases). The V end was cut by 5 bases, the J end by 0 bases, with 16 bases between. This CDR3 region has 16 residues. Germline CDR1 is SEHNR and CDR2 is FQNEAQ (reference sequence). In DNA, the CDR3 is TGTGCCAGCAGCGAGCCGACAGGCATGACTAACTATGGCTACACCTTC. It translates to CASSEPTGMTNYGYTF.

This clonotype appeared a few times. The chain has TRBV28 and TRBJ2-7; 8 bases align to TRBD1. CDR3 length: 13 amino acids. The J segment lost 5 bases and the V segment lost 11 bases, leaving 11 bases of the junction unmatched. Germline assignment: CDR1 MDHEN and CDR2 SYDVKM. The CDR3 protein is CACLGRGRHEQYF. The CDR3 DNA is TGTGCCTGTCTCGGCAGGGGGCGCCACGAGCAGTACTTC.

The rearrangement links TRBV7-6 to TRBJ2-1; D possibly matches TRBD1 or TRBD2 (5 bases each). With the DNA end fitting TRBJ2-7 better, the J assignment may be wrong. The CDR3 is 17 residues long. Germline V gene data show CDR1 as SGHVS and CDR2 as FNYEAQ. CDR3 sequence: CASSLGRTRGSYNEQYF. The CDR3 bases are TGTGCCAGCAGCTTAGGTCGCACACGGGGCTCCTACAATGAGCAGTACTTC.

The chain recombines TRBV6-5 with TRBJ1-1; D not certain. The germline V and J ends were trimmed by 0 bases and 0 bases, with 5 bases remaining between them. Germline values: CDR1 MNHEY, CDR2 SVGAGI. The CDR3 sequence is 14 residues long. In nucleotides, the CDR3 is TGTGCCAGCAGTTACTCGAAGATGAACACTGAAGCTTTCTTT. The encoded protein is CASSYSKMNTEAFF.

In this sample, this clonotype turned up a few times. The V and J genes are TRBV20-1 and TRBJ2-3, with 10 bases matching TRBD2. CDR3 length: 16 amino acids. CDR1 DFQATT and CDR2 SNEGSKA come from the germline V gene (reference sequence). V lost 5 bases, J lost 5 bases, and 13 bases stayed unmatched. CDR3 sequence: CSAPRSSGGEKDTQYF. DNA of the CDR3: TGCAGTGCTCCCAGATCCAGCGGGGGGGAGAAAGATACGCAGTATTTT.

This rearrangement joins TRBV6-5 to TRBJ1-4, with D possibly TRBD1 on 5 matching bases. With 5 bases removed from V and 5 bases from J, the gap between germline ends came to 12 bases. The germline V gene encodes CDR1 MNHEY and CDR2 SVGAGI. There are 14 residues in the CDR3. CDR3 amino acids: CASSIRDENEKLFF. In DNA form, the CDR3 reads TGTGCCAGCAGTATCCGGGACGAGAATGAAAAACTGTTTTTT.